Below are 27 T cell receptor beta chains sequenced from a single sample in a study of resident and recirculating memory T cells in vitiligo. Only in-frame clones appear in the TCRdb table, and some are missing; sequencing was by immunoSEQ multiplex PCR. The sample has around 70,000 clones; 91% are singletons. Sequenced sample: blood. The receptors were gathered from a male donor with vitiligo.

This sequence joins TRBV28 and TRBJ1-3; D may be TRBD1 (5 bases). This CDR3 comprises 15 residues. Between the trimmed V and J ends, which lost 7 bases and 1 base, there was a span of 14 bases. Germline CDR1 reads MDHEN; CDR2 reads SYDVKM. CDR3: CASIAAGVSGNTIYF. DNA for the CDR3: TGTGCCAGCATAGCAGCGGGGGTATCTGGAAACACCATATATTTT.

The genes are TRBV11-3 and TRBJ2-7; TRBD1 matches at 10 bases. This CDR3 spans 19 amino acids. Trimming removed 3 bases from V and 3 bases from J; junction bases left unmatched: 17. Germline V CDR1 and CDR2: SGHNT, YENEEA. CDR3 nucleotides: TGTGCCAGCAGCTTCTACCGGGACAGGGGTCCTTACTTCTTCTACGAGCAGTACTTC. It is translated as CASSFYRDRGPYFFYEQYF.

The CDR3 bases are TGTGCTAGTGGTTTGGGGGCAGGATTCAATCAGCCCCAGCATTTT. Its protein is CASGLGAGFNQPQHF. This chain connects TRBV12-5 to TRBJ1-5; D is unresolved. Trimming removed 1 base at V and 3 bases at J, with 10 bases between. This CDR3 contains 15 residues. Germline V gives CDR1 LGHNT, CDR2 FRNRAP.

V is TRBV5-1 and J is TRBJ1-3; TRBD1 is a possible D gene (5 bases). The germline gives CDR1 SGHRS, CDR2 YFSETQ. This CDR3 comprises 14 residues. V was cut by 4 bases and J by 1 base, with 9 bases left in between. CDR3 nucleotides: TGCGCCAGCAGCCCTGACAGATCTGGAAACACCATATATTTT. This encodes CASSPDRSGNTIYF.

The chain is built from TRBV20-1 and TRBJ2-1; D is undetermined. Germline V CDR1 and CDR2: DFQATT, SNEGSKA (reference sequence). The CDR3 extends over 10 amino acids. Trimming stripped 5 bases from V and 10 bases from J, with 9 bases between. CDR3 loop: CSAARHEQFF. CDR3 sequence (DNA): TGCAGTGCTGCACGACACGAGCAGTTCTTC.

This chain joins TRBV7-2 and TRBJ1-5; 7 bases are shared with TRBD1. This CDR3 comprises 15 residues. Trimming at V came to 5 bases and at J to 0 bases, leaving 4 bases not matched to a gene. Germline V gives CDR1 SGHTA, CDR2 FQGNSA. In nucleotides, the CDR3 is TGTGCCAGCAGCCGGACAGGATATAGCAATCAGCCCCAGCATTTT. This encodes CASSRTGYSNQPQHF.

The rearrangement uses TRBV7-3 and TRBJ2-7, with D perhaps matching TRBD1 (6 bases). Trimming took 3 bases from V and 2 from J, leaving 8 bases between them. Germline assignment: CDR1 SGHTA and CDR2 FQGTGA. The CDR3 totals 13 residues. The CDR3 reads CASSLTGTYEQYF. CDR3 in DNA: TGTGCCAGCAGCTTGACAGGCACCTACGAGCAGTACTTC.

The V gene is TRBV7-9, the J gene TRBJ2-7; weak D call: TRBD1 (6 bases). Germline lookup yields CDR1 SEHNR and CDR2 FQNEAQ (reference sequence). Trimming left V 1 base short and J 2 bases short, with 24 bases between. CDR3 length: 19 residues. In DNA, the CDR3 is TGTGCCAGCAGCTTAGGACCGGGCAGGGGCAGCGATACAACCTACGAGCAGTACTTC. Protein product: CASSLGPGRGSDTTYEQYF.

The J gene is TRBJ1-1, the V gene TRBV9; D ambiguous. CDR3 size: 12 residues. Per germline, CDR1 SGDLS and CDR2 YYNGEE. Trimming took off 8 bases at V and 1 base at J, with 9 bases between the two ends. The DNA for the CDR3 is TGTGCCAGTAGTACAGCGAACACTGAAGCTTTCTTT. This translates into CASSTANTEAFF.

This clone has more than one count but fewer than ten. V and J are TRBV7-9 and TRBJ1-4; 10 bases agree with TRBD1. CDR1 is SEHNR, CDR2 FQNEAQ, per germline (reference sequence). V dropped 4 bases and J dropped 4; count of bases not matched to a gene: 3. This CDR3 has 15 residues. The CDR3, as DNA: TGTGCCAGCAGCTCTGGACAGGGGGGTAATGAAAAACTGTTTTTT. Translated: CASSSGQGGNEKLFF.

The genes are TRBV9 and TRBJ2-7, with D maybe TRBD2 (7 bases). CDR1 is SGDLS, CDR2 YYNGEE, per germline. The CDR3 totals 16 residues. Trimming removed 7 bases from V and 3 bases from J, with 23 bases in between. The CDR3 nucleotides are TGTGCCAGCTCAGTCGGGGAGGGGGAAGGAGGCTACGAGCAGTACTTC. The encoded protein is CASSVGEGEGGYEQYF.

This sequence joins TRBV4-3 and TRBJ2-2; the D is unclear. CDR1 is LGHNA, CDR2 YSLEER, per germline. The germline V and J ends were trimmed by 0 bases and 3 bases, with 2 bases remaining between them. CDR3 length: 13 residues. Written as DNA, the CDR3 is TGCGCCAGCAGCCAAGACTACACCGGGGAGCTGTTTTTT. Protein product: CASSQDYTGELFF.

The chain joins TRBV5-1 to TRBJ1-6; 7 positions agree with TRBD1. V lost 4 bases, J lost 8 bases, and 6 bases stayed unmatched. Germline V gene sequence: CDR1 SGHRS, CDR2 YFSETQ. There are 14 residues in the CDR3. The CDR3 coding sequence is TGCGCCAGCAGCGCGGGACAGTCCGATTCACCCCTCCACTTT. It is translated as CASSAGQSDSPLHF. Full variable domain (missing parts from reference TRBV5-1 and TRBJ1-6): KAGVTQTPRYLIKTRGQQVTLSCSPISGHRSVSWYQQTPGQGLQFLFEYFSETQRNKGNFPGRFSGRQFSNSRSEMNVSTLELGDSALYLCASSAGQSDSPLHFGNGTRLTVT.

The chain employs TRBV19 and TRBJ1-4; TRBD1 matches 8 bases. The germline V gene encodes CDR1 LNHDA and CDR2 SQIVND (reference sequence). J lost 4 bases, V lost 6 bases, and 4 bases had no gene match. The CDR3 totals 14 residues. The CDR3 reads CASSPGQVNEKLFF. CDR3 DNA sequence: TGTGCCAGTAGCCCGGGACAGGTTAATGAAAAACTGTTTTTT.

The J gene is TRBJ2-2, the V gene TRBV7-9, with D uncertain. Germline CDR1 reads SEHNR; CDR2 reads FQNEAQ (reference sequence). The CDR3 runs 14 residues. V dropped 2 bases and J dropped 2 bases, with 6 bases sitting between them. The CDR3 nucleotides are TGTGCCAGCAGCTTAACATACAACACCGGGGAGCTGTTTTTT. Residues: CASSLTYNTGELFF.

The genes are TRBV28 and TRBJ1-1; D might be TRBD1 (6 bases). The V gene lost 3 bases and the J gene lost 0 bases, with 8 bases spanning the gap. The CDR3 length is 14 residues. The germline V gene encodes CDR1 MDHEN and CDR2 SYDVKM. The chain's CDR3 is CASSFTGMNTEAFF. The DNA for the CDR3 is TGTGCCAGCAGTTTCACAGGGATGAACACTGAAGCTTTCTTT. Looking up the rest from reference TRBV28 and TRBJ1-1 gives the full variable domain: DVKVTQSSRYLVKRTGEKVFLECVQDMDHENMFWYRQDPGLGLRLIYFSYDVKMKEKGDIPEGYSVSREKKERFSLILESASTNQTSMYLCASSFTGMNTEAFFGQGTRLTVV.

The V and J genes are TRBV5-1 and TRBJ2-7; TRBD1 aligns across 8 bases. The CDR3 extends over 17 amino acids. V was pared by 0 bases and J by 2 bases, with 10 bases of the junction left unmatched. CDR1 and CDR2 from the germline V gene are SGHRS and YFSETQ. The CDR3 spells CASSLALIRTGPYEQYF. The CDR3 DNA reads TGCGCCAGCAGCTTGGCCCTTATCAGGACAGGGCCCTACGAGCAGTACTTC.

The chain employs TRBV9 and TRBJ2-5; weak D call: TRBD2 (5 bases). Looked up from germline, CDR1 is SGDLS and CDR2 is YYNGEE. There are 13 residues in the CDR3. V shed 4 bases and J shed 5 bases, with 12 bases lying between them. CDR3 sequence reads: CASSPLSGETQYF. CDR3 nucleotides: TGTGCCAGCAGCCCATTATCGGGGGAGACCCAGTACTTC.

The J gene is TRBJ2-3, the V gene TRBV29-1; D is possibly TRBD2 (5 bases). Deletions cut 7 bases from V and 3 bases from J, with 14 bases between. Germline CDR1 SQVTM, CDR2 ANQGSEA. The CDR3 runs 13 residues. In DNA form, the CDR3 reads TGCAGCGACAGACTAAAAAATACAGATACGCAGTATTTT. It specifies CSDRLKNTDTQYF.

The J gene is TRBJ2-5, the V gene TRBV7-3; 11 bases fit TRBD1. The CDR3 spans 15 residues. V lost 4 bases, J lost 4 bases, and 5 bases stayed unmatched. Germline CDR1 is SGHTA and CDR2 is FQGTGA. The chain's CDR3 is CASSSGQGARETQYF. DNA for the CDR3: TGTGCCAGCAGCTCCGGACAGGGGGCGCGAGAGACCCAGTACTTC.

Here the CDR3 DNA reads TGTGCCACCAGCAGACCGGGTGGAGTTAATAGAGAGACCCAGTACTTC. This sequence encodes CATSRPGGVNRETQYF. The chain is built from TRBV15 and TRBJ2-5; D is unclear. The V gene lost 2 bases and the J gene lost 4 bases, with 17 bases spanning the gap. The CDR3 contains 16 residues. Germline V CDR1 and CDR2: LNHNV, YYDKDF (reference sequence).

The chain employs TRBV4-2 and TRBJ1-1; tentative D call: TRBD1 (5 bases). This CDR3 spans 19 amino acids. With 0 bases removed from V and 4 bases from J, the gap between germline ends came to 24 bases. Per the germline V gene, CDR1 is LGHNA and CDR2 is YNFKEQ. The CDR3 nucleotides read TGTGCCAGCAGCCAAGAGGTCGGATACAGGCCAACTGGGGCCACTGAAGCTTTCTTT. Translation gives CASSQEVGYRPTGATEAFF.

The J gene is TRBJ2-3, the V gene TRBV5-1, with TRBD2 matching 8 bases. CDR1 is SGHRS and CDR2 is YFSETQ in the germline V gene. CDR3 length equals 14 residues. The V and J ends lost 3 bases and 0 bases, in that order; junction bases with no gene match: 0. The CDR3 bases are TGCGCCAGCAGCTCGGGGGGGAGCACAGATACGCAGTATTTT. Its protein product is CASSSGGSTDTQYF.

V is TRBV9 and J is TRBJ1-4; D gene ambiguous. In germline, CDR1 is SGDLS, CDR2 YYNGEE. Trimming left V 4 bases short and J 0 bases short, with 19 bases between. This CDR3 is 18 amino acids long. In DNA, the CDR3 is TGTGCCAGCAGCTCATCCGGTGGAACAGCAGCAACTAATGAAAAACTGTTTTTT. Translating it yields CASSSSGGTAATNEKLFF.

This chain joins TRBV6-4 and TRBJ1-2, with a weak D call TRBD1 (6 bases). V shed 8 bases and J shed 3 bases, with 22 bases lying between them. CDR3 length equals 16 residues. Germline values: CDR1 MRHNA, CDR2 SNTAGT. The CDR3 reads CASRPQSGGSDYGYTF. The CDR3 DNA reads as TGTGCCAGCCGCCCCCAATCGGGGGGCTCGGACTATGGCTACACCTTC.

The chain recombines TRBV15 with TRBJ2-7; TRBD1 might be the D (6 bases). The CDR3 length is 15 residues. The germline V gene encodes CDR1 LNHNV and CDR2 YYDKDF (reference sequence). The V gene lost 0 bases and the J gene lost 2 bases, with 11 bases spanning the gap. The CDR3 region is CATSRDRDNTYEQYF. CDR3 DNA sequence: TGTGCCACCAGCAGAGATCGGGACAATACCTACGAGCAGTACTTC.

V gene TRBV11-1 combines with J gene TRBJ2-5, with unresolved D. Trimming cost V 5 bases and J 4 bases, with 8 bases left between them. CDR1 is SGHAT and CDR2 is FQDESV in the germline V gene (reference sequence). CDR3 length: 12 residues. The CDR3 is CASSRVGETQYF. The CDR3 nucleotides are TGTGCCAGCAGCCGGGTGGGAGAGACCCAGTACTTC.